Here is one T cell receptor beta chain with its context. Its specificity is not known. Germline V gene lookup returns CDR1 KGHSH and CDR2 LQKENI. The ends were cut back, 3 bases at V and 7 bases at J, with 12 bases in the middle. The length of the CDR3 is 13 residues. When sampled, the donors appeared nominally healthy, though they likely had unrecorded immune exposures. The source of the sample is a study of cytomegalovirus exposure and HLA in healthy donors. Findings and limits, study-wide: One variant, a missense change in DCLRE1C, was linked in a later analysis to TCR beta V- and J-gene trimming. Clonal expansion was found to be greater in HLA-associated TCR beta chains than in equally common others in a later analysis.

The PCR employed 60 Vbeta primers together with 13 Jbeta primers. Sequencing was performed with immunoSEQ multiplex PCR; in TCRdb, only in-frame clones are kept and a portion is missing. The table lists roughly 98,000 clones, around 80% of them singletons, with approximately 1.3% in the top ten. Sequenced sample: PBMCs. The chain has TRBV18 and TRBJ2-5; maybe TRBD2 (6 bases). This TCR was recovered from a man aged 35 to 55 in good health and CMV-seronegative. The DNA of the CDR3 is TGTGCCAGCTCACCGGCGGGGCTCGGGACCCAGTACTTC. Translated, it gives CASSPAGLGTQYF.